This T cell receptor (beta chain) was identified during a study of regulatory T cells in long-lasting Graves disease. Overall study context: Graves' disease counted as persistent after over 5 years of antithyroid drugs with positive TSH receptor antibodies. Points from the study as a whole: Favored gene segments in persistent disease were TRBV28, TRBJ1-2 and TRBJ2-5. Small sample size may have lowered accuracy.

Concerning this clonotype: Its specificity is not known.

Trimming took off 8 bases at V and 0 bases at J, with 13 bases between the two ends. The CDR3 contains 14 residues. Germline lookup yields CDR1 MDHEN and CDR2 SYDVKM. HTBI primers from iRepertoire and Arm-PCR of CDR3 regions yielded the TCR beta libraries. TCRdb independently ran MiXCR on the multiplex PCR reads; one entry per CDR3 protein. The table includes about 470,000 distinct CDR3 sequences, roughly 21% detected once. Described time point: persistent/refractory GD, antithyroid drugs over 5 years with positive TRAb. PBMC RNA served as the TCR library source. The specimen was peripheral blood mononuclear cells (PBMCs), collected when the disease was refractory, from a patient treated with antithyroid drugs. This receptor was obtained from a female donor with Graves disease. V gene TRBV28 combines with J gene TRBJ1-1; the D gene is possibly TRBD1 (6 bases). CDR3 sequence: CASGPDRLNTEAFF. Written as DNA, the CDR3 is TGTGCCAGCGGTCCTGACAGGCTGAACACTGAAGCTTTCTTT.